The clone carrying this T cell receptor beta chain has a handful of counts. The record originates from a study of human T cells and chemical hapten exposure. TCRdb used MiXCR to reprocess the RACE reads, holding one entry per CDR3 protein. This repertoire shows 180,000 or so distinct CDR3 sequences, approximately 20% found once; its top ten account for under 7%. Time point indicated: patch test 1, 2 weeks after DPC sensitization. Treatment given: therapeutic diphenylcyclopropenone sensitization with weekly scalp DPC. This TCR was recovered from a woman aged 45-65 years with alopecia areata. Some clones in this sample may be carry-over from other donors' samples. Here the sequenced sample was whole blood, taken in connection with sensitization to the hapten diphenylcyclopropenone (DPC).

The CDR3 nucleotides read TGCAGTGCTAGCGGCCTAGCGGGAGGTTACAATGAGCAGTTCTTC. Protein: CSASGLAGGYNEQFF. V usage is TRBV20-1 and J usage is TRBJ2-1, with 11 bases identical to TRBD2. This CDR3 spans 15 amino acids. CDR1 is DFQATT and CDR2 is SNEGSKA in the germline V gene (reference sequence). V gave up 3 bases and J gave up 4 bases; unmatched junction bases: 5.